This T cell receptor beta chain was found in a study of blood T cells in healthy people across ages. A second 7 to 11 cycle PCR used barcoded and J-beta primers. TCRdb re-derived calls from the 5' RACE reads in MiXCR, one entry per CDR3 protein. Of fewer than 650,000 distinct CDR3 sequences in the sample, about 26% were seen once. A further study also used this sample, focusing on T cells of mothers and their children.

This TCR was sampled from a boy between 2 and 15 years old in good health. The sample was blood.

The CDR3 DNA follows: TGCAGTGCTACGACGAGGACAGGGGCCCTAGAGCAGTTCTTC. Translated, it gives CSATTRTGALEQFF. This chain connects TRBV20-1 to TRBJ2-1; 9 bases match TRBD1. Germline-derived CDR1 and CDR2 are DFQATT and SNEGSKA (reference sequence). V gave up 4 bases and J gave up 10 bases; unmatched junction bases: 11. The CDR3 is 14 residues long.